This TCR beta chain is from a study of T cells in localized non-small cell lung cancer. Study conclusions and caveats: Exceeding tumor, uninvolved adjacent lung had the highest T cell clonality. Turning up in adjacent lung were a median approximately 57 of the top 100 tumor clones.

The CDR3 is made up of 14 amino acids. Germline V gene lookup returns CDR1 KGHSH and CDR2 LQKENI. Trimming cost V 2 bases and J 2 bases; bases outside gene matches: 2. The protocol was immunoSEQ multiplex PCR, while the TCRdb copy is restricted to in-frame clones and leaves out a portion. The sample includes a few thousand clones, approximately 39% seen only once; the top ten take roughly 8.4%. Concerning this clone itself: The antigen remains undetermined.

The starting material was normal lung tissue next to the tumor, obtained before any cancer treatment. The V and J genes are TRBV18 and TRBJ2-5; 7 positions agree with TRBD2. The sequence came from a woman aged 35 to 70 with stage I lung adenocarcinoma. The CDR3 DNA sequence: TGTGCCAGCTCACCAGGGGAGGGGCAAGAGACCCAGTACTTC. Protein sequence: CASSPGEGQETQYF.